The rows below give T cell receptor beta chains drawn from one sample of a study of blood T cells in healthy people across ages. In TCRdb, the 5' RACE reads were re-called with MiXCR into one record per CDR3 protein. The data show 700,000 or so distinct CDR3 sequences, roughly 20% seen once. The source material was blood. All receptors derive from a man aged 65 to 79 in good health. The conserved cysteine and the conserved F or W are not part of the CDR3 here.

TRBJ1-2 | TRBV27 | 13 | ASSRGVTTNYGYT
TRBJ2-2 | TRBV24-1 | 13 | ATSEQDRRTGELF
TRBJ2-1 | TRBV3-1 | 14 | ASRPLGGGAYNEQF
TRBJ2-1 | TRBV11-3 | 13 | ASSLRRERGNEQF
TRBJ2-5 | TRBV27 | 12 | ASWTSGIQETQY
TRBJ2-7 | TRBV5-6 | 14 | ASSPGLAGDLYEQY
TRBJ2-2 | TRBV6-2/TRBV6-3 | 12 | ASREGRLVGELF
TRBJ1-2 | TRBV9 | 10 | ASSVDVTGFT
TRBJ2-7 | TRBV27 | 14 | ASSLSYRGDSYEQY
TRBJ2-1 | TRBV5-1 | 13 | ASSRDSASYNGQF
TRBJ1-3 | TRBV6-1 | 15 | ASSEAAIGRSGNTIY
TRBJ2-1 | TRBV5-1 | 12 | ASSFVSPYNEQF
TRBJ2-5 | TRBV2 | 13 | ASRPSGSLQETQY
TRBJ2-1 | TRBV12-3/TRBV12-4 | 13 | ASSYLADSYNEQF
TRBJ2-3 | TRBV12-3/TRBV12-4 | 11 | ASSRILTDTQY
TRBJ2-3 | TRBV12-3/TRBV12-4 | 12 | ASSREQSTDTQY
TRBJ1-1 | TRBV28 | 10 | ASTVGSTEAF
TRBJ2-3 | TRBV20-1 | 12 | SSTGTSISDTQY
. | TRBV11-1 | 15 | ASSLSFTSGRDNEQF
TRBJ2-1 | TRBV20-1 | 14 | SARDLGTGDYNEQF
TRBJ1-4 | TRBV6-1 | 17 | ASSPRLGPDFATNEKLF
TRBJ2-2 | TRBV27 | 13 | ASSRGRGGTGELF
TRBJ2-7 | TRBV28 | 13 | ASSFPRGRSTEQY
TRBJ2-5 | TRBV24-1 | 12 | ATSDSRDVETQY
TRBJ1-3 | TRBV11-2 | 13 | ASSLGAVSGNTIY
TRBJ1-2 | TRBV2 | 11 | ASSDPRDRGYT
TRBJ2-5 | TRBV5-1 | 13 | ASAKRIRAQETQY
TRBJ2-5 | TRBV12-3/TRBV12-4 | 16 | ASSLESAIRAFQETQY